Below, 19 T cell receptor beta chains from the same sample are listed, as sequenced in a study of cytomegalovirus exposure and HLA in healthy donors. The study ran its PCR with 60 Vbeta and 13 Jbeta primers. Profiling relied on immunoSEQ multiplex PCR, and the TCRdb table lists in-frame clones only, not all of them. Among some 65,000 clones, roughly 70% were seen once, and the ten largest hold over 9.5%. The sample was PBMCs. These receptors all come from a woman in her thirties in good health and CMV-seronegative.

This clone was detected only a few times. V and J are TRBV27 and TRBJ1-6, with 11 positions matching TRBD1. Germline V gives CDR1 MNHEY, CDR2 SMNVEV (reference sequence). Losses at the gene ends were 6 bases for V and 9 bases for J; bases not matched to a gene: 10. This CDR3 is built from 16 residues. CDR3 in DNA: TGTGCCAGCAGATCTCGGACAGGGGGCGGAGGTTCACCCCTCCACTTT. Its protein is CASRSRTGGGGSPLHF.

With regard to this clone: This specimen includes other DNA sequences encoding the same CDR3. The CDR3 DNA is TGTGCCAGCAGCTTACTTAATGAGCAGTTCTTC. Residues: CASSLLNEQFF. The V gene is TRBV7-9, the J gene TRBJ2-1; D is unclear. Germline loops: CDR1 SEHNR, CDR2 FQNEAQ (reference sequence). This CDR3 has 11 residues. The ends were cut back, 2 bases at V and 7 bases at J, with 3 bases in the middle.

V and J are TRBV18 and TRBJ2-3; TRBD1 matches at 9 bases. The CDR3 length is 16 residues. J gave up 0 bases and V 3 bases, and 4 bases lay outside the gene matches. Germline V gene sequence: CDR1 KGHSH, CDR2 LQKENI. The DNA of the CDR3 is TGTGCCAGCTCACCGGGACAGGGACTGAGCACAGATACGCAGTATTTT. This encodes CASSPGQGLSTDTQYF.

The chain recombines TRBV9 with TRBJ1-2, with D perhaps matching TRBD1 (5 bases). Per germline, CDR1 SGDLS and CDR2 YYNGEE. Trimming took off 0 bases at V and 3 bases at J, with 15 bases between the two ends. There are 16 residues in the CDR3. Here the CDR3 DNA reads TGTGCCAGCAGCGTAGAACCAGGGATAGCCTACTATGGCTACACCTTC. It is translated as CASSVEPGIAYYGYTF.

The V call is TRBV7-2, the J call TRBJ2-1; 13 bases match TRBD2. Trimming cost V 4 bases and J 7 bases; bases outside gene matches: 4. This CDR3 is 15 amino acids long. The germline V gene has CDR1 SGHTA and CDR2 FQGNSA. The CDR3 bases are TGTGCCAGCAGCTGGACTAGCGGGGGTACGAATGAGCAGTTCTTC. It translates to CASSWTSGGTNEQFF.

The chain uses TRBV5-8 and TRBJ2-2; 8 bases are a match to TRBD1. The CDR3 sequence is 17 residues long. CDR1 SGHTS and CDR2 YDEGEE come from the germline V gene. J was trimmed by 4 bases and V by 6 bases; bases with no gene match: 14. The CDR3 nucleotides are TGTGCCAGCACCTTCCACAGAAAGACAGGGGTCACCGGGGAGCTGTTTTTT. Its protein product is CASTFHRKTGVTGELFF.

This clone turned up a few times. CDR3 region: CASSPGGSGTGELFF. The DNA for the CDR3 is TGTGCCAGCAGCCCAGGGGGCTCAGGGACCGGGGAGCTGTTTTTT. V usage is TRBV6-5 and J usage is TRBJ2-2, with 8 bases that match TRBD1. The CDR3 runs 15 residues. Germline CDR1 reads MNHEY; CDR2 reads SVGAGI. Germline trimming cut 6 bases from V and 5 bases from J; bases unmatched to any gene: 8.

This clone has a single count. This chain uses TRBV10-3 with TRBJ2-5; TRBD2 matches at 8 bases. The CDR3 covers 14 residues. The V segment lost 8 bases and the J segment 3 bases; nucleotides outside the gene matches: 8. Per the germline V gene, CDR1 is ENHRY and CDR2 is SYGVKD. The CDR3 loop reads CAIASSGNEETQYF. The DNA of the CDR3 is TGTGCCATCGCGAGTAGCGGGAACGAAGAGACCCAGTACTTC.

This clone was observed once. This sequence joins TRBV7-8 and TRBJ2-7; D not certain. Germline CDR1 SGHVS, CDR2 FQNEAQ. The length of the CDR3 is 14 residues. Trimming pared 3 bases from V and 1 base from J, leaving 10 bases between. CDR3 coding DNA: TGTGCCAGCAGCTTTGAGGTCATATCCTACGAGCAGTACTTC. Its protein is CASSFEVISYEQYF.

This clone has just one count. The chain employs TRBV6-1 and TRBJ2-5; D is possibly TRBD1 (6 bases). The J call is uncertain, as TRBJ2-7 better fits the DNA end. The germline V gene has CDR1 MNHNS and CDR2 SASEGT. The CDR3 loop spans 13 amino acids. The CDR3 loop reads CASSVLQGYEQYF. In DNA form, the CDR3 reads TGTGCCAGCAGTGTTTTACAGGGATACGAGCAGTACTTC.

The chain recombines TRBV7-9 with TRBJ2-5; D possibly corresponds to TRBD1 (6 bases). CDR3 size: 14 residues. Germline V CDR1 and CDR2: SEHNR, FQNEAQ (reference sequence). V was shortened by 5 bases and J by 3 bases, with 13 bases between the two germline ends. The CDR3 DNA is TGTGCCAGCAGCGGCCAGGGGTTCGAAGAGACCCAGTACTTC. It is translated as CASSGQGFEETQYF.

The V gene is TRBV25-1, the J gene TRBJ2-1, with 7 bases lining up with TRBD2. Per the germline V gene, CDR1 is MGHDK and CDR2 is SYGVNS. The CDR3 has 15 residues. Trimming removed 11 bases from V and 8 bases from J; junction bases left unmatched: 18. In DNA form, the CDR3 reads TGTGCCTCAGCAACCCGGGGGGTATACGTGGATGAGCAGTTCTTC. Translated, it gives CASATRGVYVDEQFF.

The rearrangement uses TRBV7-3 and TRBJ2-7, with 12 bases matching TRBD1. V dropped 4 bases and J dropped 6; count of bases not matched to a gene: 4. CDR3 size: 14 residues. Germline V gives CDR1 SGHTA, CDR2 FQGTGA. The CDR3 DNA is TGTGCCAGCAGCTCGCCGGGACAGGGGGCCGAGCAGTACTTC. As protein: CASSSPGQGAEQYF.

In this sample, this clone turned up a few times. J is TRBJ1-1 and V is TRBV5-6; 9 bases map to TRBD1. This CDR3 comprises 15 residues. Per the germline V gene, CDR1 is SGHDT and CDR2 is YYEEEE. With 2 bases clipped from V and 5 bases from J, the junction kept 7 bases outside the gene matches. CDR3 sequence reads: CASSFQQGAFTEAFF. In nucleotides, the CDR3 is TGTGCCAGCAGCTTTCAACAGGGGGCATTTACTGAAGCTTTCTTT.

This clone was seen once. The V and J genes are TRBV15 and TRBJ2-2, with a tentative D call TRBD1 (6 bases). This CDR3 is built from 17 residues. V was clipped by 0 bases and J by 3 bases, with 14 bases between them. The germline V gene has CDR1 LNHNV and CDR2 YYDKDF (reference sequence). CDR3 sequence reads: CATSRDGSNRDTGELFF. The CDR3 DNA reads TGTGCCACCAGCAGAGACGGAAGTAACAGGGACACCGGGGAGCTGTTTTTT. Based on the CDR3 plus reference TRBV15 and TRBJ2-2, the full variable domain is DAMVIQNPRYQVTQFGKPVTLSCSQTLNHNVMYWYQQKSSQAPKLLFHYYDKDFNNEADTPDNFQSRRPNTSFCFLDIRSPGLGDTAMYLCATSRDGSNRDTGELFFGEGSRLTVL.

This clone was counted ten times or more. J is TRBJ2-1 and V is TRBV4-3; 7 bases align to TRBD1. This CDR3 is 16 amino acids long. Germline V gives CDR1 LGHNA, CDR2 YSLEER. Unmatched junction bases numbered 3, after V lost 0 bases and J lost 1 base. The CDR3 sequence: CASSQDWGQSYNEQFF. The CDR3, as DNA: TGCGCCAGCAGCCAAGATTGGGGACAGTCCTACAATGAGCAGTTCTTC.

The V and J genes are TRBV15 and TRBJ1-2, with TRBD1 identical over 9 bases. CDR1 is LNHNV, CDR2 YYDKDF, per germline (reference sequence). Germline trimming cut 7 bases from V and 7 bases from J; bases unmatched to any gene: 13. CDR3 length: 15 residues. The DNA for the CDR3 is TGTGCCACCATACAAGCCAGGACAGGGGACAGTGGCTACACCTTC. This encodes CATIQARTGDSGYTF.

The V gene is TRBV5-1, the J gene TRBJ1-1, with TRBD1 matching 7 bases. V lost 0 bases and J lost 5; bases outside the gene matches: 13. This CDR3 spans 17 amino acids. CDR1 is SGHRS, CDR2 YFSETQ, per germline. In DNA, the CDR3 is TGCGCCAGCAGCTTGGCTTTCAGGGGGGCGGGACGGACTGAAGCTTTCTTT. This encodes CASSLAFRGAGRTEAFF.

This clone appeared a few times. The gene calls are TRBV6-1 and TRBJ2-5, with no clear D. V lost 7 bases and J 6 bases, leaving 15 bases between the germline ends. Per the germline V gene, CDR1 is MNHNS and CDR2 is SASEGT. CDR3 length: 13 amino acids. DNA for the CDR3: TGTGCCAGCAAGACGGAGACTCCGAAGACCCAGTACTTC. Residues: CASKTETPKTQYF.